This T cell receptor (beta chain) was sequenced in a study of CXCR3-negative and CXCR3-positive naive CD8 T cells. Regarding the study as a whole: Researchers report CXCR3 expression partially decreased after cryopreservation, with fresh PBMCs used in most assays. The study found more hydrophobic TRB CDR3s in CXCR3-positive naive cells than in CXCR3-negative naive cells.

Libraries of TRB cDNA were made by 5' RACE and carried UMIs. TCRdb derives one entry per CDR3 protein from the 5' RACE reads, leaving out DNA. The sample includes approximately 120,000 distinct CDR3 sequences. With respect to this clonotype: What it binds is not known.

The CDR3 length is 14 residues. Germline V gene sequence: CDR1 SGDLS, CDR2 YYNGEE. This TCR derives from a human donor in good health. Some clones in this sample may be carry-over from other donors' samples. The sample consisted of naive CXCR3+ CD8+ T cells from blood. The subset: CD45RO-CCR7+CD27+CD95- naive CD8+ T cells expressing CXCR3 (TNR3+). The chain recombines TRBV9 with TRBJ2-7; TCRdb calls TRBD1, which cannot be checked without DNA. Here the CDR3 reads CASSAFGKNYEQYF. The full variable domain, rest sourced from reference TRBV9 and TRBJ2-7, is DSGVTQTPKHLITATGQRVTLRCSPRSGDLSVYWYQQSLDQGLQFLIQYYNGEERAKGNILERFSAQQFPDLHSELNLSSLELGDSALYFCASSAFGKNYEQYFGPGTRLTVT.